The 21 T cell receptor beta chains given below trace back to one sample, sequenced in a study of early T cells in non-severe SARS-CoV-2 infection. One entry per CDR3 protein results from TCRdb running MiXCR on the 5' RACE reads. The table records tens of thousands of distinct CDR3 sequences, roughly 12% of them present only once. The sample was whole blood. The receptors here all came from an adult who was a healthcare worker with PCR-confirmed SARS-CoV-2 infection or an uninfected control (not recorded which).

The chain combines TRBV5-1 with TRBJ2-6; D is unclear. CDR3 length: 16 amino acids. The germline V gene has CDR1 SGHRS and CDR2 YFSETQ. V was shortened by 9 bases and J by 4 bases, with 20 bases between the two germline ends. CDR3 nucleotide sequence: TGCGCCACCGCCTTTGGTGCCACCTCCGGGGCCAACGTCCTGACTTTC. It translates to CATAFGATSGANVLTF.

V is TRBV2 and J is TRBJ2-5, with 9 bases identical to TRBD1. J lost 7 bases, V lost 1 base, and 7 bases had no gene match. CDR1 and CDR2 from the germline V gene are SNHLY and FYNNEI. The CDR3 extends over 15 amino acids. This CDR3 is CASSEETGGLGTQYF. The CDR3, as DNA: TGTGCCAGCAGTGAAGAGACAGGGGGTTTGGGGACCCAGTACTTC.

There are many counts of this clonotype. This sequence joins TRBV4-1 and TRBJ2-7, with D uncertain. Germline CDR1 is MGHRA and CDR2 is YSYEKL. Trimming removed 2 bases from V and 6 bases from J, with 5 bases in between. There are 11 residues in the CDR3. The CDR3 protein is CASSQFAEQYF. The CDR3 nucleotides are TGCGCCAGCAGCCAATTCGCCGAGCAGTACTTC.

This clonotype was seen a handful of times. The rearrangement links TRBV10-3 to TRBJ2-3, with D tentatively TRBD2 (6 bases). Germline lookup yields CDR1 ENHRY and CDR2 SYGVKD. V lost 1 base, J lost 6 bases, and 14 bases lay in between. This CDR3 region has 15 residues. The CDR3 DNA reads TGTGCCATCAGTGAGTTCGTGGCTAGCGATGATACGCAGTATTTT. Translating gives CAISEFVASDDTQYF.

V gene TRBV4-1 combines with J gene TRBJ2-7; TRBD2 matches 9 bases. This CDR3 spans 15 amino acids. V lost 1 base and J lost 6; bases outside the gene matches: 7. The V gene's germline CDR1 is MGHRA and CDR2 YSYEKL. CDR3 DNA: TGCGCCAGCAGCCAAGTGCGGGAGGGCCGTAGCGAGCAGTACTTC. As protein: CASSQVREGRSEQYF.

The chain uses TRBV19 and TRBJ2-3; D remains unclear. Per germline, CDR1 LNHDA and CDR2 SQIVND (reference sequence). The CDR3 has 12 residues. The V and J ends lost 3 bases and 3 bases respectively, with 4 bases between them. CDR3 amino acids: CASSMSTDTQYF. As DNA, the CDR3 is TGTGCCAGTAGTATGAGTACAGATACGCAGTATTTT.

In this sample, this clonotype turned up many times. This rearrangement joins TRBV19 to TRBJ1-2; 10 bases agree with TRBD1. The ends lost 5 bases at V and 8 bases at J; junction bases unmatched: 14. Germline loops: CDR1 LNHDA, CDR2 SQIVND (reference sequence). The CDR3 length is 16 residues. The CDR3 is CASSLMSRDRGGGYTF. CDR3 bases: TGTGCCAGTAGTTTGATGTCCCGGGACAGGGGAGGCGGCTACACCTTC.

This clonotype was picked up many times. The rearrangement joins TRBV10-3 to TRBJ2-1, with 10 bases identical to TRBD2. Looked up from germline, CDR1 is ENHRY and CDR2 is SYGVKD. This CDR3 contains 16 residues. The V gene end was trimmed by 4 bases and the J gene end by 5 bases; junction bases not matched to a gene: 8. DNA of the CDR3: TGTGCCATCAGTGGCCTCCTAGCGGGAGTGCACAATGAGCAGTTCTTC. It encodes CAISGLLAGVHNEQFF.

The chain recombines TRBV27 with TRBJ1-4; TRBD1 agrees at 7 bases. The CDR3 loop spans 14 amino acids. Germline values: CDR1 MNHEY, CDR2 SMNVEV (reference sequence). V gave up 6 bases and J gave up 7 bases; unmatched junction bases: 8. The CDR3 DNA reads TGTGCCAGCAGGCCTACAGGGGTTGGTGAAAAACTGTTTTTT. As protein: CASRPTGVGEKLFF. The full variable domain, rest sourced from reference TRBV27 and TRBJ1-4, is EAQVTQNPRYLITVTGKKLTVTCSQNMNHEYMSWYRQDPGLGLRQIYYSMNVEVTDKGDVPEGYKVSRKEKRNFPLILESPSPNQTSLYFCASRPTGVGEKLFFGSGTQLSVL.

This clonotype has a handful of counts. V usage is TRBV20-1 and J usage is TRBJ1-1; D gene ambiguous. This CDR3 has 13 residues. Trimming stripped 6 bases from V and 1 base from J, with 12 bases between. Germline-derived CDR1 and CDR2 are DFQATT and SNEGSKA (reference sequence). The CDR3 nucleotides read TGCAGTGCAGAGGAGAGACCGAACACTGAAGCTTTCTTT. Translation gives CSAEERPNTEAFF.

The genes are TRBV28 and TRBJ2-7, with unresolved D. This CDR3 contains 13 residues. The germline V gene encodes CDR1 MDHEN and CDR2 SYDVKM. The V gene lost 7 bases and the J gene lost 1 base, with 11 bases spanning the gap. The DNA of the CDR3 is TGTGCCAGCATGCCCTCGGTGTCCTACGAGCAGTACTTC. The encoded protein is CASMPSVSYEQYF.

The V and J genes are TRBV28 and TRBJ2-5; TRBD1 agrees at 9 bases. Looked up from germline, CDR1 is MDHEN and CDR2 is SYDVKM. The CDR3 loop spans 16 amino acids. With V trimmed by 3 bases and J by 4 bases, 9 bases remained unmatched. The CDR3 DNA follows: TGTGCCAGCAGTTTGTTACCGGGACAGGGAGGAGAGACCCAGTACTTC. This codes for CASSLLPGQGGETQYF.

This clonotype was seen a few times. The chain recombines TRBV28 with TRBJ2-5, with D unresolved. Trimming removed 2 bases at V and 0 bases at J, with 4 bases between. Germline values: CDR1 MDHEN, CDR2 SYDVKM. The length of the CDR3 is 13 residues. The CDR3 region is CASSLGYQETQYF. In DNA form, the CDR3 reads TGTGCCAGCAGTTTAGGGTACCAAGAGACCCAGTACTTC.

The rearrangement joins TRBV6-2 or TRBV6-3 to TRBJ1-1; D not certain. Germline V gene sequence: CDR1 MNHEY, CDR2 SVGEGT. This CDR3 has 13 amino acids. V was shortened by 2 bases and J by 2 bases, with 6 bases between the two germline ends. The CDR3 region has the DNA TGTGCCAGCAGTTACAAGAGTAACACTGAAGCTTTCTTT. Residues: CASSYKSNTEAFF.

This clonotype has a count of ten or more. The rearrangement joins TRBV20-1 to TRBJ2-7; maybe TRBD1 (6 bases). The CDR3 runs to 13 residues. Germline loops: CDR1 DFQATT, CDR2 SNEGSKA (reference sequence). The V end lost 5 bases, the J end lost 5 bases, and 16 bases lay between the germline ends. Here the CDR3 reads CSAGGLVRDEQYF. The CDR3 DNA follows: TGCAGTGCTGGGGGCCTCGTGAGGGACGAGCAGTACTTC.

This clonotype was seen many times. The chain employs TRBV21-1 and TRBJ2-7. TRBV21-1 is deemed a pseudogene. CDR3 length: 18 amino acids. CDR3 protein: CASSCQTESTIPSYEQYF. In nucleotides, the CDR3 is TGTGCCAGCAGCTGTCAGACGGAATCCACTATCCCATCCTACGAGCAGTACTTC.

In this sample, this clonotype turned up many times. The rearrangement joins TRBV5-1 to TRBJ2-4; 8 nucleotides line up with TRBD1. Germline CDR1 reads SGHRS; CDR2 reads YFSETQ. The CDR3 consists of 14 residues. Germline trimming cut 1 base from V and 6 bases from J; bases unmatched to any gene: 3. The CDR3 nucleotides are TGCGCCAGCAGCTTGCCCGGACAGGGAAACATTCAGTACTTC. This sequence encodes CASSLPGQGNIQYF. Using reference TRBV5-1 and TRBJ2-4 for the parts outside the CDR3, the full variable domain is KAGVTQTPRYLIKTRGQQVTLSCSPISGHRSVSWYQQTPGQGLQFLFEYFSETQRNKGNFPGRFSGRQFSNSRSEMNVSTLELGDSALYLCASSLPGQGNIQYFGAGTRLSVL.

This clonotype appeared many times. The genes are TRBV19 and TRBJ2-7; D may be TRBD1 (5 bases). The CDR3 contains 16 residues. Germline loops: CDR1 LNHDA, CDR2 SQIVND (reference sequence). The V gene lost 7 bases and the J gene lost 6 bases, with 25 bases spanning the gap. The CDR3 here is CASTQTGHTPLSEQYF. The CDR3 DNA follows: TGTGCCAGTACCCAAACAGGACACACGCCATTGAGCGAGCAGTACTTC.

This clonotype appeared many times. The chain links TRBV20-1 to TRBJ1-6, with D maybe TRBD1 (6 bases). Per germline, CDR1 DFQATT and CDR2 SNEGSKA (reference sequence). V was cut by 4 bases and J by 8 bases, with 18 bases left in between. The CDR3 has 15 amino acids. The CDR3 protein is CSATRVVGGDSPLHF. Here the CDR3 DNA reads TGCAGTGCTACGCGTGTCGTGGGGGGCGATTCACCCCTCCACTTT.

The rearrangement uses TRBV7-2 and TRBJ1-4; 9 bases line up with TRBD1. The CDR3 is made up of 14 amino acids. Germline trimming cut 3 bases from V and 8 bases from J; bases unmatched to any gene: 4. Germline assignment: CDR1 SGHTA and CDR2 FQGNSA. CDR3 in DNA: TGTGCCAGCAGCTTCAGGACAGGGGAGGAAAAACTGTTTTTT. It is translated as CASSFRTGEEKLFF.

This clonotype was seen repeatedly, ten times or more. CDR3 protein: CASRGDGELFF. DNA of the CDR3: TGTGCCAGTAGGGGGGACGGGGAGCTGTTTTTT. The V call is TRBV19, the J call TRBJ2-2; D possibly uses TRBD1 or TRBD2 (5 bases each). Germline V gene sequence: CDR1 LNHDA, CDR2 SQIVND (reference sequence). CDR3 length: 11 residues. Trimming shortened V by 6 bases and J by 7 bases, and 6 bases separated the two germline ends.